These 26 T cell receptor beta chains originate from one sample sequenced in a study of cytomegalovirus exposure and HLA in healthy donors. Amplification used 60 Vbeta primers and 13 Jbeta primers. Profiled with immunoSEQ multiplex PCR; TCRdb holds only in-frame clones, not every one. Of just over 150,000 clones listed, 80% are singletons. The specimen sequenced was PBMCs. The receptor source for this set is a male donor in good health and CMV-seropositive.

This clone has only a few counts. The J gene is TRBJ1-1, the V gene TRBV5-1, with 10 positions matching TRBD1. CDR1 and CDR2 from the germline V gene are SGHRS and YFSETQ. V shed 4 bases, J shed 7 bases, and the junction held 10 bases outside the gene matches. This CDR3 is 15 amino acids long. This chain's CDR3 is CASSETTGGSIEAFF. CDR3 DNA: TGCGCCAGCAGCGAGACGACAGGGGGCTCCATTGAAGCTTTCTTT.

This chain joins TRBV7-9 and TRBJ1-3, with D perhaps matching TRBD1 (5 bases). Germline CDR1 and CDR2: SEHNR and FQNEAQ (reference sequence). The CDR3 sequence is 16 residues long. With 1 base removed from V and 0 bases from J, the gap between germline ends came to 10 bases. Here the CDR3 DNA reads TGTGCCAGCAGCTTAGACGGACACATCTCTGGAAACACCATATATTTT. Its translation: CASSLDGHISGNTIYF. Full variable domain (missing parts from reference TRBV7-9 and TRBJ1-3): DTGVSQNPRHKITKRGQNVTFRCDPISEHNRLYWYRQTLGQGPEFLTYFQNEAQLEKSRLLSDRFSAERPKGSFSTLEIQRTEQGDSAMYLCASSLDGHISGNTIYFGEGSWLTVV.

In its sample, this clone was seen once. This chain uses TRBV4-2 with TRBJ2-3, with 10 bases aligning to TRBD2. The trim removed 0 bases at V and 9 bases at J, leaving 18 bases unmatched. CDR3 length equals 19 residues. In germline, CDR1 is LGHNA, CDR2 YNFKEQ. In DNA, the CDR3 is TGTGCCAGCAGCCAAGAGAGAGGAGCGGGAGGGCCCCAGCAGATGACGCAGTATTTT. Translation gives CASSQERGAGGPQQMTQYF.

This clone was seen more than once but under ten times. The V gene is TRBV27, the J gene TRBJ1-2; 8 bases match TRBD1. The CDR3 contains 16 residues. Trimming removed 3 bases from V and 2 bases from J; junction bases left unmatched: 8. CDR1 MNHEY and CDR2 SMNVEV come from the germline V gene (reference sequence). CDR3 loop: CASSFTGQGSNYGYTF. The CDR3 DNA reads TGTGCCAGCAGTTTCACAGGACAGGGATCAAACTATGGCTACACCTTC.

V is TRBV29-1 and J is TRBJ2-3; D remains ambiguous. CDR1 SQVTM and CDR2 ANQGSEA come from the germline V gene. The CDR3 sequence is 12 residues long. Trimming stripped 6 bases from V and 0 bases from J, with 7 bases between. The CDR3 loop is CSVYGSTDTQYF. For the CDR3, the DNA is TGCAGCGTGTACGGGAGCACAGATACGCAGTATTTT.

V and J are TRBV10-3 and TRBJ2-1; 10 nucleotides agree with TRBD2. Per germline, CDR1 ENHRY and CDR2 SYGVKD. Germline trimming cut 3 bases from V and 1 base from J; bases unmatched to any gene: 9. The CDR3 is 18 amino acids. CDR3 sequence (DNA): TGTGCCATCAGTGACCTCGGGCAGCGGGGGGGGTCCTACAATGAGCAGTTCTTC. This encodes CAISDLGQRGGSYNEQFF.

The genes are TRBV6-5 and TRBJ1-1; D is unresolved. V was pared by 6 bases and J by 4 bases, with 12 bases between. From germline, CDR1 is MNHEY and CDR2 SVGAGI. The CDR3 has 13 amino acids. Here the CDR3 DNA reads TGTGCCAGCAGAGGCCGGGAGAGCACTGAAGCTTTCTTT. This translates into CASRGRESTEAFF.

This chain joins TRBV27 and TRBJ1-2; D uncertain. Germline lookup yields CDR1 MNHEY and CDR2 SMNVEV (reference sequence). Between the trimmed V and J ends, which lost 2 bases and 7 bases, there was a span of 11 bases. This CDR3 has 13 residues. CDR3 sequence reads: CASSLGRVGGYTF. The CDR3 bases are TGTGCCAGCAGTTTAGGGAGGGTCGGTGGCTACACCTTC.

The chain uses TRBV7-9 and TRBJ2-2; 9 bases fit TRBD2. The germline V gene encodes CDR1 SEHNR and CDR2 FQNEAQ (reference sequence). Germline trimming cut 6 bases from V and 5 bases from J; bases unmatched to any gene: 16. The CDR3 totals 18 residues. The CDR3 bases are TGTGCCAGCAGAGTCCAGGGGGGTAGCGGGAGAACGACCGGGGAGCTGTTTTTT. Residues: CASRVQGGSGRTTGELFF.

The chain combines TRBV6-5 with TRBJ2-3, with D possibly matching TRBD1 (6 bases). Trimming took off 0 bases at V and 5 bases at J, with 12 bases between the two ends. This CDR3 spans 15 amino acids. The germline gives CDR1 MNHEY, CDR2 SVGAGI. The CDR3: CASSYSMGAGDTQYF. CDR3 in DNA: TGTGCCAGCAGTTACTCGATGGGGGCTGGAGATACGCAGTATTTT.

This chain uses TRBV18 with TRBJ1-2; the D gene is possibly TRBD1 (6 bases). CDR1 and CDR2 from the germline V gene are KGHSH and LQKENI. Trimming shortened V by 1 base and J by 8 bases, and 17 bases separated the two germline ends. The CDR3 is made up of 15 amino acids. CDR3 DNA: TGTGCCAGCTCACCACGGCAGGGGATTTGGGAAGGCTACACCTTC. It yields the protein CASSPRQGIWEGYTF.

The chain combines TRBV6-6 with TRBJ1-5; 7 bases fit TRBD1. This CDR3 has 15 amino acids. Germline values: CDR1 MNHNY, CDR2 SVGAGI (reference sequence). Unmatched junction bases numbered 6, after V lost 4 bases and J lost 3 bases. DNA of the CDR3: TGTGCCAGCAGTTCTCCGGACAGGACCAATCAGCCCCAGCATTTT. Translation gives CASSSPDRTNQPQHF.

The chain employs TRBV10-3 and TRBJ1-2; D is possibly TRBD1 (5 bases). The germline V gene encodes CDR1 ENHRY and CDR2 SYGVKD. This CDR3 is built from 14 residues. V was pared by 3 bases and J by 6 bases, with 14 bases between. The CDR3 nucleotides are TGTGCCATCAGTGACACGGGGGGGGTCCATGGCTACACCTTC. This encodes CAISDTGGVHGYTF.

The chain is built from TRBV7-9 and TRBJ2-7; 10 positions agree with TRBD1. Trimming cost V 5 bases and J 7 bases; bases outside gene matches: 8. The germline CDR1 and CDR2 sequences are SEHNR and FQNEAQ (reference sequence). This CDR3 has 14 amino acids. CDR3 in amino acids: CASSEGQGFYEQYF. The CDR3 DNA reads TGTGCCAGCAGCGAGGGACAGGGGTTTTATGAGCAGTACTTC. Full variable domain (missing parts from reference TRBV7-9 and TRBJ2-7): DTGVSQNPRHKITKRGQNVTFRCDPISEHNRLYWYRQTLGQGPEFLTYFQNEAQLEKSRLLSDRFSAERPKGSFSTLEIQRTEQGDSAMYLCASSEGQGFYEQYFGPGTRLTVT.

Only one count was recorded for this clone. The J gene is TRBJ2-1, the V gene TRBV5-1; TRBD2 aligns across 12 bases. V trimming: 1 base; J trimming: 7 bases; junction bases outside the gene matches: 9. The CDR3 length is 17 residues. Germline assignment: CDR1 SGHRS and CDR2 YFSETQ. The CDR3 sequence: CASSLPILAGGPNEQFF. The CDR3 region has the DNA TGCGCCAGCAGCTTGCCCATCCTAGCGGGAGGGCCAAATGAGCAGTTCTTC.

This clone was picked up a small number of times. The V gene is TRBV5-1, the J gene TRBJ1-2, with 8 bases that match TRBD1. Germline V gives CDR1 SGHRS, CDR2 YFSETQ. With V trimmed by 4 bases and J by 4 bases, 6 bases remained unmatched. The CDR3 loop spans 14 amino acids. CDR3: CASSNRDRSYGYTF. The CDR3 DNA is TGCGCCAGCAGCAACCGGGACAGGAGCTATGGCTACACCTTC.

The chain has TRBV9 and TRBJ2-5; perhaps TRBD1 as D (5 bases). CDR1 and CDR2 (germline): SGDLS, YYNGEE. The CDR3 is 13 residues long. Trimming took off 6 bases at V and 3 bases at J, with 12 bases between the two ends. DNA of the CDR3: TGTGCCAGCATCGCGATCAGGGAAGAGACCCAGTACTTC. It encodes CASIAIREETQYF. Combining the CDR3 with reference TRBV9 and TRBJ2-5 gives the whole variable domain DSGVTQTPKHLITATGQRVTLRCSPRSGDLSVYWYQQSLDQGLQFLIQYYNGEERAKGNILERFSAQQFPDLHSELNLSSLELGDSALYFCASIAIREETQYFGPGTRLLVL.

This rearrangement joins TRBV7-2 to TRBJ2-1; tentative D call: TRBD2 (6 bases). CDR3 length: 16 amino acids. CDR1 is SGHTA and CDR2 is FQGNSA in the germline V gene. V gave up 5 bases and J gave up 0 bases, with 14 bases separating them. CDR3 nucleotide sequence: TGTGCCAGCAGCCCTGGGGGGTCGTCCTCCTACAATGAGCAGTTCTTC. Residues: CASSPGGSSSYNEQFF. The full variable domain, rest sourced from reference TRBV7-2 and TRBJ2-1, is GAGVSQSPSNKVTEKGKDVELRCDPISGHTALYWYRQSLGQGLEFLIYFQGNSAPDKSGLPSDRFSAERTGGSVSTLTIQRTQQEDSAVYLCASSPGGSSSYNEQFFGPGTRLTVL.

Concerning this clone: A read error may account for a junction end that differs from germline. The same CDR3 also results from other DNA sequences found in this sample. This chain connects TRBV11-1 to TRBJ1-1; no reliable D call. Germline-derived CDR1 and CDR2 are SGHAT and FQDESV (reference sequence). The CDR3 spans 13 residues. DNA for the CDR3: TGTGCCAGCAGCTTAGTCTCTGCGACTGAAGCCTTCTTT. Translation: CASSLVSATEAFF.

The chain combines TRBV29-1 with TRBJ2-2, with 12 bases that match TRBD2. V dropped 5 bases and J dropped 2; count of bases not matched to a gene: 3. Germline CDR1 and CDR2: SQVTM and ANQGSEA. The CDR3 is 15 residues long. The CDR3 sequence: CSVLLAGGNTGELFF. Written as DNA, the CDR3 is TGCAGCGTTTTACTAGCGGGAGGAAACACCGGGGAGCTGTTTTTT.

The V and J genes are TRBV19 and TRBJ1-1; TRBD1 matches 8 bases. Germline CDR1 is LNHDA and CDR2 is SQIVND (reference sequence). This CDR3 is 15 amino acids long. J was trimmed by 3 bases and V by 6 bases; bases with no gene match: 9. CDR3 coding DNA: TGTGCCAGTAGCGACAGGGGTCCCGGGCACACTGAAGCTTTCTTT. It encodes CASSDRGPGHTEAFF.

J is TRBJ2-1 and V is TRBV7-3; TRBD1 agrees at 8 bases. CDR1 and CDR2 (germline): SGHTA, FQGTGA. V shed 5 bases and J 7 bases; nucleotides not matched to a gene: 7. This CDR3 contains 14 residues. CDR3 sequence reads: CASSPGQGMNEQFF. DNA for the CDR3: TGTGCCAGCAGCCCTGGACAGGGTATGAATGAGCAGTTCTTC.

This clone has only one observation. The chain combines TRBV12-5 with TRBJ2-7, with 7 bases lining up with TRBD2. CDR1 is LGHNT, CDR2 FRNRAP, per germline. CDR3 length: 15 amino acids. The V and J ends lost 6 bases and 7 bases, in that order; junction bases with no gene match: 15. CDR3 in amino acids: CASGEGGGLREEQYF. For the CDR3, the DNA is TGTGCTAGTGGGGAGGGCGGGGGATTACGTGAGGAGCAGTACTTC. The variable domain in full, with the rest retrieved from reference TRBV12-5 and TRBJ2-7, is DARVTQTPRHKVTEMGQEVTMRCQPILGHNTVFWYRQTMMQGLELLAYFRNRAPLDDSGMPKDRFSAEMPDATLATLKIQPSEPRDSAVYFCASGEGGGLREEQYFGPGTRLTVT.

The CDR3 sequence is CASSPIRFGANVLTF. CDR3 nucleotide sequence: TGTGCCAGCAGCCCGATCAGGTTCGGGGCCAACGTCCTGACTTTC. This chain connects TRBV11-2 to TRBJ2-6; the D is unclear. This CDR3 contains 15 residues. Germline CDR1 is SGHAT and CDR2 is FQNNGV. Trimming left V 5 bases short and J 4 bases short, with 12 bases between. The entire variable domain, with the rest obtained from reference TRBV11-2 and TRBJ2-6, is as follows: EAGVAQSPRYKIIEKRQSVAFWCNPISGHATLYWYQQILGQGPKLLIQFQNNGVVDDSQLPKDRFSAERLKGVDSTLKIQPAKLEDSAVYLCASSPIRFGANVLTFGAGSRLTVL.

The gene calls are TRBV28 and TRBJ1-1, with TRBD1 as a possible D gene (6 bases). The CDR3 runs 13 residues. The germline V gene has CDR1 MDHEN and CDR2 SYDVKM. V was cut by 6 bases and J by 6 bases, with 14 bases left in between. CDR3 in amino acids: CASRQTGLPEAFF. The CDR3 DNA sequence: TGTGCCAGCAGACAAACAGGGCTGCCTGAAGCTTTCTTT.

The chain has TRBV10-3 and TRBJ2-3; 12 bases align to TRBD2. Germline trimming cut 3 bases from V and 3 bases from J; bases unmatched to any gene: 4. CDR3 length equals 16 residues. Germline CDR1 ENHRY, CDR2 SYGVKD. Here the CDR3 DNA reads TGTGCCATCAGTGATCCGACTAGCGGGAGAACAGATACGCAGTATTTT. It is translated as CAISDPTSGRTDTQYF.